This T cell receptor beta chain was sequenced for a study of blood T cell repertoires in COVID-19. The table came from immunoSEQ multiplex PCR; TCRdb's copy has only in-frame clones and leaves some out. The sample lists roughly 260,000 clones, just under 90% occurring once. The CDR3 sequence is 14 residues long. The V and J ends lost 9 bases and 2 bases, in that order; junction bases with no gene match: 5. Germline-derived CDR1 and CDR2 are LNHDA and SQIVND (reference sequence). J is TRBJ1-5 and V is TRBV19; 9 bases agree with TRBD1. Input material: peripheral blood. This TCR derives from a woman in her thirties or forties with acute or convalescent COVID-19. The CDR3 sequence is CASSGQGGNQPQHF. CDR3 nucleotides: TGTGCCAGCTCGGGACAGGGAGGCAATCAGCCCCAGCATTTT. Based on the CDR3 plus reference TRBV19 and TRBJ1-5, the full variable domain is DGGITQSPKYLFRKEGQNVTLSCEQNLNHDAMYWYRQDPGQGLRLIYYSQIVNDFQKGDIAEGYSVSREKKESFPLTVTSAQKNPTAFYLCASSGQGGNQPQHFGDGTRLSIL.